Below, 27 T cell receptor beta chains from the same sample are listed, as sequenced in a study of T cell responses to AZD1222 COVID-19 vaccine. Clones were sequenced by immunoSEQ multiplex PCR, and TCRdb holds only the in-frame ones, with some missing. The data show approximately 150,000 clones, with more than 80% seen just once and less than 3% held by the top ten. Sample: peripheral blood, taken on day 0 of AZD1222 vaccination. These receptors originate from an adult in good health.

The genes are TRBV4-1 and TRBJ2-5, with D uncertain. Germline V gene sequence: CDR1 MGHRA, CDR2 YSYEKL. The CDR3 contains 15 residues. Trimming removed 0 bases at V and 1 base at J, with 9 bases between. The CDR3 loop is CASSQDRTIQETQYF. The CDR3 DNA reads as TGCGCCAGCAGCCAAGATAGGACGATCCAAGAGACCCAGTACTTC.

The rearrangement links TRBV7-9 to TRBJ2-7; TRBD1 aligns across 8 bases. The trim removed 5 bases at V and 3 bases at J, leaving 9 bases unmatched. CDR3 length equals 15 residues. Germline CDR1 SEHNR, CDR2 FQNEAQ (reference sequence). The CDR3 coding sequence is TGTGCCAGCAGCCATATTCCGACAGGGGACTACGAGCAGTACTTC. It is translated as CASSHIPTGDYEQYF.

The rearrangement joins TRBV29-1 to TRBJ2-7; TRBD2 aligns across 8 bases. Germline assignment: CDR1 SQVTM and CDR2 ANQGSEA. V lost 2 bases, J lost 5 bases, and 8 bases stayed unmatched. The CDR3 consists of 14 residues. In DNA, the CDR3 is TGCAGCGTTGAACGGAGCGGGAGTATTGACGAGCAGTACTTC. Residues: CSVERSGSIDEQYF.

This chain uses TRBV18 with TRBJ1-2, with no clear D. Germline V lookup: CDR1 KGHSH, CDR2 LQKENI. Trimming pared 2 bases from V and 4 bases from J, leaving 14 bases between. The CDR3 runs 15 residues. Here the CDR3 DNA reads TGTGCCAGCTCACCAAGGGCTGTGGCGCCCTATGGCTACACCTTC. Translated, it gives CASSPRAVAPYGYTF.

V usage is TRBV6-1 and J usage is TRBJ1-5, with D tentatively TRBD1 (6 bases). Trimming took off 2 bases at V and 8 bases at J, with 19 bases between the two ends. The CDR3 has 16 amino acids. Germline V lookup: CDR1 MNHNS, CDR2 SASEGT. The CDR3 loop is CASSEHGGRPVEPQHF. In nucleotides, the CDR3 is TGTGCCAGCAGTGAACATGGGGGGCGGCCAGTAGAGCCCCAGCATTTT.

The gene calls are TRBV29-1 and TRBJ2-7; possibly TRBD1 or TRBD2 for D (5 bases each). The ends were cut back, 5 bases at V and 1 base at J, with 12 bases in the middle. The CDR3 is 13 amino acids. Germline V gives CDR1 SQVTM, CDR2 ANQGSEA. This CDR3 reads CSVLGDGSYEQYF. In DNA form, the CDR3 reads TGCAGCGTTCTGGGGGACGGATCCTACGAGCAGTACTTC.

On this clone: Additional DNA sequences in this sample encode the identical CDR3. CDR3 in amino acids: CASSFSGSYNEQFF. The DNA of the CDR3 is TGTGCCAGCAGCTTCTCCGGGTCCTACAATGAGCAGTTCTTC. The chain carries TRBV5-4 and TRBJ2-1, with D uncertain. Germline loops: CDR1 SGHNT, CDR2 YYREEE (reference sequence). The CDR3 is 14 amino acids. V gave up 2 bases and J gave up 1 base, with 7 bases separating them.

V is TRBV7-9 and J is TRBJ2-5; the match to TRBD2 covers 12 bases. The CDR3 runs 19 residues. Trimming cost V 0 bases and J 3 bases; bases outside gene matches: 11. Germline V CDR1 and CDR2: SEHNR, FQNEAQ (reference sequence). The CDR3 loop reads CASSLATLAGGSTEETQYF. CDR3 coding DNA: TGTGCCAGCAGCTTAGCGACACTAGCGGGAGGTTCCACGGAAGAGACCCAGTACTTC.

This clone has only one observation. The chain is built from TRBV18 and TRBJ2-7; TRBD1 is a possible D gene (6 bases). V was pared by 0 bases and J by 1 base, with 13 bases between. This CDR3 has 16 residues. Germline values: CDR1 KGHSH, CDR2 LQKENI. The CDR3 loop is CASSPPGRGYSYEQYF. CDR3 DNA sequence: TGTGCCAGCTCACCACCGGGCAGGGGTTATTCCTACGAGCAGTACTTC.

This chain uses TRBV4-1 with TRBJ1-4; no clear D gene. Trimming cost V 10 bases and J 0 bases, with 18 bases left between them. The CDR3 runs 16 residues. Germline values: CDR1 MGHRA, CDR2 YSYEKL. The CDR3 spells CATLNAPEATNEKLFF. In nucleotides, the CDR3 is TGCGCCACCCTCAACGCCCCGGAAGCAACTAATGAAAAACTGTTTTTT.

The genes are TRBV5-1 and TRBJ2-7; 7 bases agree with TRBD2. Losses at the gene ends were 4 bases for V and 6 bases for J; bases not matched to a gene: 10. The CDR3 runs to 14 residues. Per germline, CDR1 SGHRS and CDR2 YFSETQ. The CDR3 DNA sequence: TGCGCCAGCAGCCCGGGACGGGAGGTAGTCGAGCAGTACTTC. This gives the protein CASSPGREVVEQYF.

V usage is TRBV27 and J usage is TRBJ1-1, with D possibly matching TRBD1 (5 bases). Trimming removed 5 bases from V and 10 bases from J, with 20 bases in between. The CDR3 length is 14 residues. The germline V gene encodes CDR1 MNHEY and CDR2 SMNVEV (reference sequence). CDR3 loop: CASSPYGGRVGAFF. The DNA of the CDR3 is TGTGCCAGCAGTCCCTACGGGGGTAGGGTCGGAGCTTTCTTT.

The chain uses TRBV7-2 and TRBJ2-1; 7 nucleotides align to TRBD1. The CDR3 extends over 15 amino acids. Trimming cost V 5 bases and J 13 bases; bases outside gene matches: 17. In germline, CDR1 is SGHTA, CDR2 FQGNSA. The CDR3 coding sequence is TGTGCCAGCAGCCCCTTAGGGGGCTCGGTCGTGGGACAGTTCTTC. Translating it yields CASSPLGGSVVGQFF.

This clone was observed a handful of times. The DNA of the CDR3 is TGTGCCAGCAGTTTGGGGGGTCAGCCCCAGCATTTT. This encodes CASSLGGQPQHF. The V and J genes are TRBV12-3 or TRBV12-4 and TRBJ1-5; TRBD1 is a possible D gene (5 bases). There are 12 residues in the CDR3. With 3 bases removed from V and 6 bases from J, the gap between germline ends came to 6 bases.

This clone was detected only once. The gene calls are TRBV6-4 and TRBJ2-7; TRBD1 or TRBD2 may be the D gene (5 bases each). The V end lost 4 bases, the J end lost 1 base, and 11 bases lay between the germline ends. CDR3 size: 14 residues. The germline V gene has CDR1 MRHNA and CDR2 SNTAGT. The CDR3 loop is CASSAGEGSYEQYF. Here the CDR3 DNA reads TGTGCCAGCAGTGCAGGAGAGGGGTCCTACGAGCAGTACTTC.

This clone was recorded once. The chain carries TRBV7-9 and TRBJ1-4, with 8 bases identical to TRBD1. Trimming took 1 base from V and 6 from J; bases not matched to a gene: 1. In germline, CDR1 is SEHNR, CDR2 FQNEAQ (reference sequence). This CDR3 is built from 14 residues. CDR3 DNA sequence: TGTGCCAGCAGCTTAGTGACAGGGGATGAAAAACTGTTTTTT. This gives the protein CASSLVTGDEKLFF.

The J gene is TRBJ2-2, the V gene TRBV2; 9 bases line up with TRBD1. This CDR3 region has 14 residues. Germline trimming cut 8 bases from V and 4 bases from J; bases unmatched to any gene: 5. Germline V gene sequence: CDR1 SNHLY, CDR2 FYNNEI. Here the CDR3 reads CASRGQGSTGELFF. Here the CDR3 DNA reads TGTGCCAGCCGCGGACAGGGGAGCACCGGGGAGCTGTTTTTT.

This clone was picked up a small number of times. The chain employs TRBV15 and TRBJ1-4, with D unresolved. The CDR3 covers 14 residues. V dropped 8 bases and J dropped 2 bases, with 12 bases sitting between them. Germline CDR1 is LNHNV and CDR2 is YYDKDF (reference sequence). CDR3 nucleotides: TGTGCCACCGGGAACCTTGGGACTAATGAAAAACTGTTTTTT. As protein: CATGNLGTNEKLFF.

The chain employs TRBV29-1 and TRBJ2-3, with D possibly being TRBD1 (6 bases). CDR1 and CDR2 (germline): SQVTM, ANQGSEA. Trimming cost V 0 bases and J 4 bases, with 11 bases left between them. This CDR3 contains 14 residues. Here the CDR3 DNA reads TGCAGCGTTGAAGATCCAGCAGGGGCAGATACGCAGTATTTT. It translates to CSVEDPAGADTQYF.

The V gene is TRBV28, the J gene TRBJ1-5; D not certain. CDR3 length: 15 amino acids. Deletions cut 4 bases from V and 0 bases from J, with 10 bases between. In germline, CDR1 is MDHEN, CDR2 SYDVKM. DNA for the CDR3: TGTGCCAGCAGTTCCCACCTCATTAGCAATCAGCCCCAGCATTTT. Translated, it gives CASSSHLISNQPQHF.

The V call is TRBV5-4, the J call TRBJ2-2, with 7 bases fitting TRBD2. This CDR3 has 17 amino acids. The ends lost 6 bases at V and 0 bases at J; junction bases unmatched: 11. Germline V gives CDR1 SGHNT, CDR2 YYREEE (reference sequence). CDR3 residues: CASTLVWAGANTGELFF. CDR3 coding DNA: TGTGCCAGCACCCTGGTGTGGGCGGGAGCGAACACCGGGGAGCTGTTTTTT.

The J gene is TRBJ1-4, the V gene TRBV7-6, with 9 bases matching TRBD1. V dropped 5 bases and J dropped 5; count of bases not matched to a gene: 3. The V gene's germline CDR1 is SGHVS and CDR2 FNYEAQ. The CDR3 is 14 amino acids. The CDR3, as DNA: TGTGCCAGCAGCACCGGGACAGGGAATGAAAAACTGTTTTTT. It yields the protein CASSTGTGNEKLFF.

The chain carries TRBV6-5 and TRBJ2-7; D unresolved. Germline V gene sequence: CDR1 MNHEY, CDR2 SVGAGI. This CDR3 spans 15 amino acids. The germline V and J ends were trimmed by 7 bases and 0 bases, with 16 bases remaining between them. The CDR3 protein is CASTPGSPSSYEQYF. The CDR3 DNA sequence: TGTGCCAGCACCCCGGGCAGTCCGAGCTCCTACGAGCAGTACTTC.

The chain uses TRBV20-1 and TRBJ1-1; maybe TRBD1 (6 bases). This CDR3 contains 16 residues. Germline CDR1 is DFQATT and CDR2 is SNEGSKA (reference sequence). Trimming took 3 bases from V and 5 from J, leaving 22 bases between them. CDR3 nucleotide sequence: TGCAGTGCTAGTAGGGGGGCGGGGAATGTAGGTACTGAAGCTTTCTTT. Its protein product is CSASRGAGNVGTEAFF.

The V and J genes are TRBV25-1 and TRBJ1-2, with D tentatively TRBD1 (6 bases). CDR3 size: 15 residues. From germline, CDR1 is MGHDK and CDR2 SYGVNS. The germline V and J ends were trimmed by 4 bases and 4 bases, with 16 bases remaining between them. CDR3 in DNA: TGTGCCAGCAGTGGGTCGACAGGAGTTCCCTATGGCTACACCTTC. Its translation: CASSGSTGVPYGYTF.

The V call is TRBV6-5, the J call TRBJ2-1, with TRBD1 identical over 9 bases. This CDR3 has 13 amino acids. CDR1 is MNHEY, CDR2 SVGAGI, per germline. With V trimmed by 10 bases and J by 5 bases, 6 bases remained unmatched. CDR3 sequence reads: CANGDRANNEQFF. The DNA for the CDR3 is TGTGCCAACGGGGACAGGGCGAACAATGAGCAGTTCTTC.

The chain has TRBV14 and TRBJ1-4; D gene ambiguous. The CDR3 has 13 amino acids. Germline V CDR1 and CDR2: SGHDN, FVKESK. V lost 4 bases and J lost 8, with 11 bases in between. CDR3: CASSPYGEEKLFF. Here the CDR3 DNA reads TGTGCCAGCAGCCCGTATGGGGAGGAAAAACTGTTTTTT.